The present T cell receptor beta chain was sequenced within a study of T cells after yellow fever vaccination. Whole-study findings and limits: Abundant clonotypes from the bulk population could get into FACS-sorted repertoires as contaminants. A small proportion of clonotypes was detected in both the CD4 and CD8 compartments. Clones that expanded after primary vaccination mostly reappeared after the booster (96% CD4, approximately 87% CD8).

Germline lookup yields CDR1 SQVTM and CDR2 ANQGSEA. Trimming at V came to 4 bases and at J to 3 bases, leaving 6 bases not matched to a gene. This CDR3 has 13 amino acids. Remarks on this clonotype: Its antigen remains unknown.

TCRdb re-derived calls from the 5' RACE reads in MiXCR, one entry per CDR3 protein. The repertoire holds hundreds of thousands of distinct CDR3 sequences, with under 20% as singletons. This material consisted of PBMCs, taken before the yellow fever booster vaccination. The rearrangement joins TRBV29-1 to TRBJ2-7, with 7 bases fitting TRBD1. The sequence derives from a man between 18 and 29 years old who received the YFV17D yellow fever vaccine. The CDR3 coding sequence is TGCAGCGTTGCTTCGCAGGGGGTCTACGAGCAGTACTTC. Protein product: CSVASQGVYEQYF.